This TCR beta chain is from a study of cytomegalovirus exposure and HLA in healthy donors (dated by TCRdb to between 2016 and 2019). As for the study more broadly: According to a later analysis, the approximately 120 validation repertoires were produced on the same platform as the roughly 720 repertoires of the first cohort. The study aimed to test whether cataloging public T cell receptors could reveal signatures of past pathogen exposure. Along with the roughly 700-subject first cohort, a separate validation cohort of over a hundred different subjects was used. High-throughput TCR immunosequencing, statistical association of individual TCRs with disease status, and machine learning were combined to predict cytomegalovirus infection status. General study outcomes and caveats: Cytomegalovirus status was reported to be diagnosed by the classifier with high specificity and sensitivity in both the original and validation cohorts. Three of the identified cytomegalovirus-associated TCR beta chains were confirmed in vitro to be specific for cytomegalovirus antigens. In a later analysis, TCRs clustered in the first cohort were found to also tend to co-occur in the approximately 120 validation repertoires, with 94% of cluster scores above 0. A total of 150 to 200 TCR beta chains were listed by the study as associated with cytomegalovirus. It was suggested by the authors that the approach could potentially be generalized to other disease states and immunological phenotypes. The validation cohort had no HLA typing available for a later analysis, so co-occurrence within that cohort was assessed over all 130 or so repertoires. Most TCR sequences were observed very rarely across donors, whereas some public TCRs were present in many individuals.

The donors were included in the validation cohort of 120 subjects, a group kept apart from the roughly 610-subject first cohort. Receptor libraries were prepared by the immunoSEQ multiplex PCR assay. The published analysis was carried out like this. To diagnose cytomegalovirus status from the catalog of TCR beta chain sequences, a statistical classification framework was built. TCRdb obtained this table from immuneACCESS and retained in-frame rearrangements with V and J assigned. These tables miss some clones; where compared with another copy, unresolved V genes account for less than half of the shortfall, and the remainder is unexplained. That table gives V, J and clone size, and the DNA gave D and trimming. A total of over 120,000 clones appear in this sample, 85% to 90% of them only once. The ten largest clones add up to 6.2% of the sample. The CDR3 covers 16 residues, taking in both the cysteine and the phenylalanine. Kept here is only the CDR3 DNA, which spans 48 bases and is read in frame from base 1. Trimming takes 5 bases from V and 2 bases from J, and the germline ends sit 18 bases apart. CDR1 and CDR2 are drawn from the germline V gene: MDHEN, SYDVKM.

About this clone itself: Its antigen specificity is not known. Base qualities were left out, and no much larger clone turns up one base away.

The sample consisted of PBMCs. The sequence derives from a woman in her twenties or thirties in good health and CMV-seropositive. Recombination linked TRBV28 to TRBJ2-5; TRBD1 could be the D gene, as 6 bases match. The DNA sequence is given as TGTGCCAGCAGTAGGGGGACATATGGATGGCAAGAGACCCAGTACTTC. This gives the protein CASSRGTYGWQETQYF.